One sample yielded the 28 T cell receptor beta chains listed below, sequenced in a study of control samples from healthy donors and cancer patients. Produced via immunoSEQ multiplex PCR; TCRdb's table is partial and in-frame only. This table holds approximately 150,000 clones, around 94% found once. What was sequenced was blood. The receptors were sampled from a woman aged 18-35 years in good health.

This clone occurred once. This rearrangement joins TRBV2 to TRBJ2-1, with D perhaps assigned TRBD1 or TRBD2 (5 bases each). Germline assignment: CDR1 SNHLY and CDR2 FYNNEI. The V end lost 1 base, the J end lost 9 bases, and 19 bases lay between the germline ends. The CDR3 consists of 16 residues. The CDR3 spells CASSEGGVGPRGEQFF. The DNA for the CDR3 is TGTGCCAGCAGTGAAGGAGGGGTGGGACCTCGGGGTGAGCAGTTCTTC.

The chain links TRBV9 to TRBJ2-1, with D maybe TRBD2 (5 bases). CDR1 SGDLS and CDR2 YYNGEE come from the germline V gene. There are 14 residues in the CDR3. V was trimmed by 1 base and J by 1 base, leaving 6 bases between them. CDR3 bases: TGTGCCAGCAGCGTACTAGCATCCTACAATGAGCAGTTCTTC. Encoded protein: CASSVLASYNEQFF.

V gene TRBV2 combines with J gene TRBJ2-1, with TRBD2 matching over 10 bases. The CDR3 totals 16 residues. The germline gives CDR1 SNHLY, CDR2 FYNNEI. Trimming removed 7 bases from V and 8 bases from J; junction bases left unmatched: 14. The CDR3 loop reads CASNPWTSGSSHEQFF. The CDR3 DNA reads TGTGCCAGCAACCCATGGACTAGCGGCTCTTCCCATGAGCAGTTCTTC.

The genes are TRBV7-9 and TRBJ1-1; D remains ambiguous. The germline CDR1 and CDR2 sequences are SEHNR and FQNEAQ (reference sequence). V shed 5 bases and J shed 0 bases, with 13 bases lying between them. This CDR3 has 15 residues. CDR3 in DNA: TGTGCCAGCAGCGGGTCCCTAGACATGAACACTGAAGCTTTCTTT. It yields the protein CASSGSLDMNTEAFF.

The chain is built from TRBV5-4 and TRBJ1-4, with D hard to call. This CDR3 contains 13 residues. The germline V gene encodes CDR1 SGHNT and CDR2 YYREEE (reference sequence). Trimming took off 4 bases at V and 12 bases at J, with 16 bases between the two ends. The CDR3 spells CASSPAYNGQLFF. The DNA of the CDR3 is TGTGCCAGCAGCCCCGCTTATAATGGCCAACTGTTTTTT.

The gene calls are TRBV28 and TRBJ1-2; 10 bases align to TRBD1. J was trimmed by 8 bases and V by 7 bases; bases with no gene match: 19. This CDR3 spans 17 amino acids. Germline assignment: CDR1 MDHEN and CDR2 SYDVKM. Here the CDR3 DNA reads TGTGCCAGCATCTCCCGGGACGGACCCGGGACAGGGGTCGGCTACACCTTC. It is translated as CASISRDGPGTGVGYTF.

This rearrangement joins TRBV27 to TRBJ2-1; tentatively, D is TRBD2 (6 bases). Trimming took off 7 bases at V and 4 bases at J, with 14 bases between the two ends. CDR1 and CDR2 from the germline V gene are MNHEY and SMNVEV (reference sequence). CDR3 length: 14 residues. In DNA form, the CDR3 reads TGTGCCAGCACCACATACGGGGGATACAATGAGCAGTTCTTC. Protein: CASTTYGGYNEQFF.

The V and J genes are TRBV4-1 and TRBJ2-1, with TRBD2 identical over 13 bases. CDR1 and CDR2 (germline): MGHRA, YSYEKL. CDR3 length: 18 residues. The V segment lost 4 bases and the J segment 4 bases; nucleotides outside the gene matches: 10. The CDR3 here is CASSRGLAGVTKYNEQFF. CDR3 sequence (DNA): TGCGCCAGCAGCCGTGGACTAGCGGGAGTCACGAAGTACAATGAGCAGTTCTTC.

V usage is TRBV3-1 (or the pseudogene TRBV3-2) and J usage is TRBJ1-1; no reliable D call. Trimming removed 0 bases at V and 9 bases at J, with 8 bases between. Germline loops: CDR1 LGHDT, CDR2 YNNKEL (reference sequence). This CDR3 region has 12 residues. The DNA of the CDR3 is TGTGCCAGCAGCCAAGATGATGGCAAAGCTTTCTTT. As protein: CASSQDDGKAFF.

This rearrangement joins TRBV14 to TRBJ1-3, with D uncertain. CDR1 is SGHDN and CDR2 is FVKESK in the germline V gene. This CDR3 has 17 residues. V lost 1 base and J lost 4, with 17 bases in between. The CDR3, as DNA: TGTGCCAGCAGCCAAGTGGATGTTTTGTTCCCCGGAAACACCATATATTTT. It specifies CASSQVDVLFPGNTIYF.

V usage is TRBV2 and J usage is TRBJ2-7; weak D call: TRBD2 (5 bases). V was clipped by 2 bases and J by 5 bases, with 10 bases between them. The CDR3 consists of 13 residues. Germline CDR1 and CDR2: SNHLY and FYNNEI. The CDR3 reads CASSELAGHEQYF. Here the CDR3 DNA reads TGTGCCAGCAGTGAACTAGCTGGGCACGAGCAGTACTTC.

The V gene is TRBV6-5, the J gene TRBJ1-1; D gene uncertain. The CDR3 runs 13 residues. Trimming shortened V by 5 bases and J by 3 bases, and 10 bases separated the two germline ends. Germline V gene data show CDR1 as MNHEY and CDR2 as SVGAGI. The CDR3 coding sequence is TGTGCCAGCAGTCGGGAGAGGGACACTGAAGCTTTCTTT. Protein: CASSRERDTEAFF.

This clone has just one count. The rearrangement links TRBV9 to TRBJ2-5, with 9 bases lining up with TRBD2. Germline CDR1 reads SGDLS; CDR2 reads YYNGEE. J was trimmed by 5 bases and V by 0 bases; bases with no gene match: 5. The CDR3 is made up of 15 amino acids. CDR3 nucleotides: TGTGCCAGCAGCGTAGAAGCGGGAGGCGGTGAGACCCAGTACTTC. It is translated as CASSVEAGGGETQYF.

The chain uses TRBV5-1 and TRBJ2-7, with 7 bases aligning to TRBD1. The V gene's germline CDR1 is SGHRS and CDR2 YFSETQ. CDR3 size: 14 residues. V gave up 4 bases and J gave up 4 bases; unmatched junction bases: 8. CDR3 residues: CASSRPQGNYEQYF. Here the CDR3 DNA reads TGCGCCAGCAGCCGTCCACAGGGGAATTACGAGCAGTACTTC.

This clone came up once. The CDR3 DNA follows: TGTGCTAGTGGGGCAGGTTGGGGGTACACCTTC. It yields the protein CASGAGWGYTF. This chain uses TRBV12-5 with TRBJ1-2, with a possible D match to TRBD1 (5 bases). The CDR3 consists of 11 residues. The germline V and J ends were trimmed by 6 bases and 11 bases, with 13 bases remaining between them. Germline CDR1 reads LGHNT; CDR2 reads FRNRAP.

The chain carries TRBV19 and TRBJ1-2; D may be TRBD1 (5 bases). The CDR3 has 12 residues. Germline V lookup: CDR1 LNHDA, CDR2 SQIVND (reference sequence). V was shortened by 10 bases and J by 4 bases, with 13 bases between the two germline ends. CDR3 DNA sequence: TGTGCCACCATGGGACGGACCTATGGCTACACCTTC. Its translation: CATMGRTYGYTF.

This clone was picked up one time. The chain is built from TRBV6-5 and TRBJ2-2, with D possibly matching TRBD1 (5 bases). The CDR3 length is 13 residues. CDR1 MNHEY and CDR2 SVGAGI come from the germline V gene. Trimming pared 10 bases from V and 4 bases from J, leaving 13 bases between. The CDR3 DNA reads TGTGCCACCCATTCAGGGCGCACCGGGGAGCTGTTTTTT. Amino acids: CATHSGRTGELFF.

The CDR3 nucleotides read TGTGCCACCAGTGCTGTAGGGACTAGCGGGGGCCTCAATCAAGAGACCCAGTACTTC. Protein product: CATSAVGTSGGLNQETQYF. The chain carries TRBV24-1 and TRBJ2-5; 14 nucleotides line up with TRBD2. Germline trimming cut 5 bases from V and 2 bases from J; bases unmatched to any gene: 12. The CDR3 loop spans 19 amino acids. Germline CDR1 and CDR2: KGHDR and SFDVKD.

The chain employs TRBV9 and TRBJ1-5; the D is unclear. Germline CDR1 and CDR2: SGDLS and YYNGEE. V lost 0 bases and J lost 1, with 8 bases in between. The CDR3 consists of 15 residues. The CDR3 DNA is TGTGCCAGCAGCGTAGGCGGGGAAAGCAATCAGCCCCAGCATTTT. Encoded protein: CASSVGGESNQPQHF.

This chain joins TRBV28 and TRBJ1-3, with 7 bases that match TRBD1. The CDR3 spans 14 residues. Trimming removed 8 bases from V and 4 bases from J; junction bases left unmatched: 8. Germline V lookup: CDR1 MDHEN, CDR2 SYDVKM. The CDR3 here is CASGIGGQGNTIYF. As DNA, the CDR3 is TGTGCCAGCGGTATAGGGGGACAGGGAAACACCATATATTTT.

The CDR3 protein is CASSLIIGYGYTF. In DNA, the CDR3 is TGTGCCAGCAGCTTAATAATAGGGTATGGCTACACCTTC. This chain links TRBV11-2 with TRBJ1-2; D unclear. Germline CDR1 is SGHAT and CDR2 is FQNNGV. CDR3 length: 13 amino acids. The germline V and J ends were trimmed by 2 bases and 5 bases, with 9 bases remaining between them. The entire variable domain, with the rest obtained from reference TRBV11-2 and TRBJ1-2, is as follows: EAGVAQSPRYKIIEKRQSVAFWCNPISGHATLYWYQQILGQGPKLLIQFQNNGVVDDSQLPKDRFSAERLKGVDSTLKIQPAKLEDSAVYLCASSLIIGYGYTFGSGTRLTVV.

The chain recombines TRBV3-1 (or the pseudogene TRBV3-2) with TRBJ2-1; TRBD2 agrees at 8 bases. The CDR3 is made up of 17 amino acids. CDR1 and CDR2 from the germline V gene are LGHDT and YNNKEL (reference sequence). J lost 1 base, V lost 1 base, and 6 bases had no gene match. The chain's CDR3 is CASSQGLAGSSYNEQFF. DNA of the CDR3: TGTGCCAGCAGCCAAGGGCTAGCGGGTTCATCCTACAATGAGCAGTTCTTC.

The V gene is TRBV23-1, the J gene TRBJ1-1; the D gene is possibly TRBD1 (5 bases). TRBV23-1 is reported as an ORF; its role is uncertain. The germline V and J ends were trimmed by 0 bases and 0 bases, with 8 bases remaining between them. This CDR3 has 15 residues. The CDR3 region has the DNA TGCGCCAGCAGTCAATCGAAGGGACTGAACACTGAAGCTTTCTTT. It yields the protein CASSQSKGLNTEAFF.

The CDR3 reads CASSWDRGTYEQYF. The CDR3 DNA is TGTGCCAGCAGCTGGGACAGGGGGACCTACGAGCAGTACTTC. This rearrangement joins TRBV5-6 to TRBJ2-7, with 11 nucleotides matching TRBD1. Germline CDR1 and CDR2: SGHDT and YYEEEE. This CDR3 is 14 amino acids long. Germline trimming cut 3 bases from V and 2 bases from J; bases unmatched to any gene: 1.

The chain uses TRBV3-1 (or the pseudogene TRBV3-2) and TRBJ2-7, with 9 positions matching TRBD2. The CDR3 is 13 residues long. Trimming cost V 4 bases and J 2 bases; bases outside gene matches: 0. CDR1 LGHDT and CDR2 YNNKEL come from the germline V gene (reference sequence). The CDR3 DNA sequence: TGTGCCAGCAGCCGCGGGGGGGCCTACGAGCAGTACTTC. As protein: CASSRGGAYEQYF.

The rearrangement links TRBV6-5 to TRBJ2-7; D remains unclear. The CDR3 is made up of 14 amino acids. Germline CDR1 reads MNHEY; CDR2 reads SVGAGI. Trimming took off 0 bases at V and 2 bases at J, with 8 bases between the two ends. The CDR3 DNA sequence: TGTGCCAGCAGTTACTCCCATTCGACCTACGAGCAGTACTTC. It encodes CASSYSHSTYEQYF.

The CDR3 loop is CASSPKSMNTEAFF. CDR3 nucleotides: TGTGCCAGCAGCCCGAAGTCCATGAACACTGAAGCTTTCTTT. V is TRBV5-4 and J is TRBJ1-1, with D uncertain. CDR1 SGHNT and CDR2 YYREEE come from the germline V gene (reference sequence). V lost 4 bases, J lost 0 bases, and 10 bases lay in between. The CDR3 contains 14 residues.

This chain connects TRBV3-1 (or the pseudogene TRBV3-2) to TRBJ1-1; 10 bases fit TRBD1. V gave up 5 bases and J gave up 1 base; unmatched junction bases: 4. Germline-derived CDR1 and CDR2 are LGHDT and YNNKEL (reference sequence). The CDR3 has 15 residues. The CDR3 is CASSMRDRGNTEAFF. In DNA form, the CDR3 reads TGTGCCAGCAGCATGAGGGACAGGGGGAACACTGAAGCTTTCTTT.